The sequence of this TCR beta chain was determined in a study of blood T cell repertoires in COVID-19. Study overall: Samples of COVID-19 (acute and convalescent) were obtained from the United States, Italy and Spain. The analysed material was cDNA or gDNA that came from T cells, B-cell-depleted T cells, or PBMCs.

CDR1 and CDR2 (germline): LNHDA, SQIVND (reference sequence). V trimming: 0 bases; J trimming: 0 bases; junction bases outside the gene matches: 6. CDR3 length equals 18 residues. As originally analysed: For nucleated cells, counts were estimated from reference gene primer amplification. This table comes from immunoSEQ multiplex PCR, and its TCRdb copy is limited to in-frame clones, with some not included. Clone size and the V and J calls come from that table; the DNA yielded D and trimming. The sample holds about 71,000 clones, 85% to 90% seen once. The sample comprised peripheral blood. This receptor was obtained from a man aged 50 to 60 with active COVID-19. This rearrangement joins TRBV19 to TRBJ1-5; TRBD1 agrees at 9 bases. CDR3 DNA sequence: TGTGCCAGTAGTATAGAGGGACAGGGCTTTTATAGCAATCAGCCCCAGCATTTT. Protein: CASSIEGQGFYSNQPQHF.